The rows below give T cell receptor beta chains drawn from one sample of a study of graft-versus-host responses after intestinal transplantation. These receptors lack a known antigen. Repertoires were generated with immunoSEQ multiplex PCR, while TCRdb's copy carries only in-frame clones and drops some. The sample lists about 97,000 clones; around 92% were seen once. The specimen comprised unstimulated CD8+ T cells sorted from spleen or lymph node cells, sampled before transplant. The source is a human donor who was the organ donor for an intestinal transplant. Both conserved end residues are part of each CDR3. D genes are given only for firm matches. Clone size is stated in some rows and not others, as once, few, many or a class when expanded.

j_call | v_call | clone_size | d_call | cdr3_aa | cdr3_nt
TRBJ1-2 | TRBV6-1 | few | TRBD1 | CASTPQRQGVFGYTF | TGTGCCAGCACCCCCCAGAGACAGGGCGTCTTCGGCTACACCTTC
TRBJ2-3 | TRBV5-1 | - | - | CASSSPDSTRTDTQYF | TGCGCCAGCAGCTCCCCGGACAGTACGCGCACAGATACGCAGTATTTT
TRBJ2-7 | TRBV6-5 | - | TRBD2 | CASSASGSEQYF | TGTGCCAGCTCGGCTAGCGGGAGCGAGCAGTACTTC
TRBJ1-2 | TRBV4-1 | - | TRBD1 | CASSRFDRVNGYTF | TGCGCCAGCAGTAGATTCGACAGGGTAAATGGCTACACCTTC
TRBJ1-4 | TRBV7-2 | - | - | CASSTQPDNEKLFF | TGTGCCAGCAGCACACAGCCAGATAATGAAAAACTGTTTTTT
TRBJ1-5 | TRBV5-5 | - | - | CASSPPGANQPQHF | TGTGCCAGCAGTCCCCCAGGGGCGAATCAGCCCCAGCATTTT
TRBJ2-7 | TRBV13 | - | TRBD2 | CASTNRQREPPYEQYF | TGTGCCAGCACCAACCGCCAGCGGGAGCCTCCCTACGAGCAGTACTTC
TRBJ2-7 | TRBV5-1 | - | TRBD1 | CASSSRPGQGSYEQYF | TGCGCCAGCAGCTCCCGCCCGGGACAGGGATCCTACGAGCAGTACTTC
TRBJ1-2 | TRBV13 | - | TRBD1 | CASSLGLRQGSTGYTF | TGTGCCAGCAGCTTAGGCCTCCGACAGGGGAGTACTGGCTACACCTTC
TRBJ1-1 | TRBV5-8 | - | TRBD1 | CASSDGQGGMNTEAFF | TGTGCCAGCAGCGACGGACAGGGTGGAATGAACACTGAAGCTTTCTTT
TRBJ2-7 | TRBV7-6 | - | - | CASSPNFGRGETYEQYF | TGTGCCAGCAGCCCCAACTTTGGCAGGGGGGAAACCTACGAGCAGTACTTC
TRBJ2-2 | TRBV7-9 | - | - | CASSTTASAGELFF | TGTGCCAGCAGCACGACAGCGTCGGCCGGGGAGCTGTTTTTT
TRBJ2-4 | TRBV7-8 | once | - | CASSLAPWAGRAKNIQYF | TGTGCCAGCAGCTTAGCACCCTGGGCTGGGAGAGCGAAAAACATTCAGTACTTC
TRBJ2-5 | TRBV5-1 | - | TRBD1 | CASSSRQGYETQYF | TGCGCCAGCAGCTCAAGACAGGGGTATGAGACCCAGTACTTC
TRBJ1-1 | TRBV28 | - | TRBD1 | CAGSFPGQGYDYMNTEAFF | TGTGCCGGCAGTTTTCCGGGACAGGGATACGACTACATGAACACTGAAGCTTTCTTT
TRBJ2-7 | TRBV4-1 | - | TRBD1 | CASSPSDRVYEQYF | TGCGCCAGCAGCCCCTCGGACAGGGTTTACGAGCAGTACTTC
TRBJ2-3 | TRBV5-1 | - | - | CASSLVVSDTQYF | TGCGCCAGCAGCTTGGTAGTATCAGATACGCAGTATTTT
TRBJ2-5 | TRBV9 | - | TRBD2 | CASSVGGLADQETQYF | TGTGCCAGCAGTGTAGGGGGACTAGCAGACCAAGAGACCCAGTACTTC
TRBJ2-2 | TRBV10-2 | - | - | CASSESLSGDTGELFF | TGCGCCAGCAGTGAGTCTCTTTCCGGGGACACCGGGGAGCTGTTTTTT
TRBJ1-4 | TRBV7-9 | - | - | CASSLYRDSNEKLFF | TGTGCCAGCAGCTTATATCGGGATTCTAATGAAAAACTGTTTTTT
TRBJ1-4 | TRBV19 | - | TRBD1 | CASSGQGAGEKLFF | TGTGCCAGTAGCGGACAGGGGGCGGGTGAAAAACTGTTTTTT
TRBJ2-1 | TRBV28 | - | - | CASSPIGIRGNGDEQFF | TGTGCCAGCAGTCCCATAGGTATCCGGGGAAACGGCGATGAGCAGTTCTTC
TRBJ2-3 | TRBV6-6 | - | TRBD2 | CASSYSMRGVTDTQYF | TGTGCCAGCAGTTACTCCATGCGGGGGGTTACGGATACGCAGTATTTT
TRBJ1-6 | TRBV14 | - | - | CASSQTRGNSPLHF | TGTGCCAGCAGCCAAACCAGGGGCAATTCACCCCTCCACTTT
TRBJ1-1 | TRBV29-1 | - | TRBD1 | CSADRGPEMNTEAFF | TGCAGCGCGGACAGGGGGCCCGAGATGAACACTGAAGCTTTCTTT
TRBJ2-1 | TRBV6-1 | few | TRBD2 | CASSESTSGRNEQFF | TGTGCCAGCAGTGAATCGACTAGCGGGAGAAATGAGCAGTTCTTC
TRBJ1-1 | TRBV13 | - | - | CASSSLSGGNTEAFF | TGTGCCAGCAGCTCCCTATCAGGAGGGAACACTGAAGCTTTCTTT
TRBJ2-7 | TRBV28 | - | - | CASSDYEQYF | TGTGCCAGTAGCGACTACGAGCAGTACTTC
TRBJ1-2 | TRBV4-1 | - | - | CASSQWVSTVGGYTF | TGCGCCAGCAGCCAATGGGTATCCACAGTCGGTGGCTACACCTTC
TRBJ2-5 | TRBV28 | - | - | CASSLLGQESPPDFETQYF | TGTGCCAGCAGTTTATTGGGACAAGAGAGCCCCCCGGACTTTGAGACCCAGTACTTC
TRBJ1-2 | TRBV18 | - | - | CASSKRNNYRKGTNYGYTF | TGTGCCAGCTCCAAACGAAATAACTACAGGAAAGGGACTAACTATGGCTACACCTTC
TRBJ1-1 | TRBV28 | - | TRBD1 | CASSLRTGGTEAFF | TGTGCCAGCAGTTTAAGGACAGGGGGGACTGAAGCTTTCTTT
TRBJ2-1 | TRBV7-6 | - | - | CASSLFRGSYNEQFF | TGTGCCAGCAGCTTATTTAGGGGCTCCTACAATGAGCAGTTCTTC
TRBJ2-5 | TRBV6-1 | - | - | CASRDDTLQETQYF | TGTGCCAGCAGAGATGACACTTTACAAGAGACCCAGTACTTC
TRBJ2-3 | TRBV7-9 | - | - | CASSLTADTQYF | TGTGCCAGCAGCTTGACAGCAGATACGCAGTATTTT
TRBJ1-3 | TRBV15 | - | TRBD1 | CATSTTGTGGPLVGNTIYF | TGTGCCACCAGCACTACGGGGACAGGGGGCCCCTTGGTTGGAAACACCATATATTTT
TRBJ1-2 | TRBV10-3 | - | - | CAISVEGLNGYTF | TGTGCCATCAGTGTGGAGGGGTTGAATGGCTACACCTTC
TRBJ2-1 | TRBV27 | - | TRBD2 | CASSPGLAGYNEQFF | TGTGCCAGCAGCCCGGGACTAGCGGGATACAATGAGCAGTTCTTC
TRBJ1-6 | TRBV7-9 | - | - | CASSFTREADSPLHF | TGTGCCAGCAGCTTTACCAGGGAAGCAGATTCACCCCTCCACTTT
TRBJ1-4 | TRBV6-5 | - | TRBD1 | CASRGQGANEKLFF | TGTGCCAGCAGGGGACAGGGGGCTAATGAAAAACTGTTTTTT
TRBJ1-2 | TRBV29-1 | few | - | CSVNRDGGYTF | TGCAGCGTCAACAGGGATGGTGGCTACACCTTC
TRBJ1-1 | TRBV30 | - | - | CAWTDWDIDTEAFF | TGTGCCTGGACTGATTGGGACATAGACACTGAAGCTTTCTTT
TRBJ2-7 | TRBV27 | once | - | CASSPGETGYDEQYF | TGTGCCAGCAGCCCCGGGGAAACCGGCTACGACGAGCAGTACTTC
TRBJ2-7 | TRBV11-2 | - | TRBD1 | CASSLATGGYEQYF | TGTGCCAGCAGCTTAGCGACAGGGGGCTACGAGCAGTACTTC
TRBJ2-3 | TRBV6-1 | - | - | CASSVDQGRVGDTQYF | TGTGCCAGCAGTGTTGACCAGGGGAGGGTTGGAGATACGCAGTATTTT
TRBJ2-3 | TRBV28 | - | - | CASRRLVFSGVGGTDTQYF | TGTGCCAGTAGGAGACTAGTTTTCTCTGGTGTGGGGGGCACAGATACGCAGTATTTT
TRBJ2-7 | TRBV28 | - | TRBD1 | CASSLSPSADTRGYEQYF | TGTGCCAGCAGTTTATCCCCCTCGGCAGACACCAGGGGGTACGAGCAGTACTTC
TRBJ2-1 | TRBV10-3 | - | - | CAISESLSRGEQFF | TGTGCCATCAGTGAGTCACTCTCGAGAGGTGAGCAGTTCTTC
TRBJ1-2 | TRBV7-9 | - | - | CASSFRAINYGYTF | TGTGCCAGCAGCTTCAGGGCCATAAACTATGGCTACACCTTC
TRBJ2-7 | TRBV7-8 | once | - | CASSLEFGGEQYF | TGTGCCAGCAGCTTAGAATTTGGGGGGGAGCAGTACTTC
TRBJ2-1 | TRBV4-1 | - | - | CASSREDRAPAGGPYNEQFF | TGCGCCAGCAGCCGAGAGGACAGGGCACCGGCGGGAGGGCCCTACAATGAGCAGTTCTTC
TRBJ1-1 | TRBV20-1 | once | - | CSARVHAEAFF | TGCAGTGCTAGAGTTCACGCGGAAGCTTTCTTT